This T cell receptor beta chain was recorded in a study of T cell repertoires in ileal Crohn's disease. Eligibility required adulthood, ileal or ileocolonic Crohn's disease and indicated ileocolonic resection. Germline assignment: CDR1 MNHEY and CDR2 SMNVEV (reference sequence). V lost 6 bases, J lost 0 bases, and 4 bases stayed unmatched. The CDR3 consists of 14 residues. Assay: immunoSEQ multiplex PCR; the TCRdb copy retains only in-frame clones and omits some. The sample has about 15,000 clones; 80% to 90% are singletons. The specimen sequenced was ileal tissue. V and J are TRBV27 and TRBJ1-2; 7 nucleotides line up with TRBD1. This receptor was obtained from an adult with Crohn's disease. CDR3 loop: CASSRDSSNYGYTF. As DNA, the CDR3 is TGTGCCAGCAGCCGGGACAGTTCTAACTATGGCTACACCTTC.